Presented here are 22 T cell receptor beta chains from one specimen sequenced in a study of blood T cell repertoires in COVID-19. Sequenced by immunoSEQ multiplex PCR; TCRdb stores in-frame clones only, minus some. This table holds about 200,000 clones, about 88% found once. The source material was peripheral blood. These TCRs come from a man aged 50 to 59 with COVID-19, enrolled during active disease.

The sample holds a few counts of this clone. This chain links TRBV7-9 with TRBJ1-1, with 12 bases identical to TRBD1. Trimming took 5 bases from V and 4 from J; bases not matched to a gene: 11. Germline CDR1 reads SEHNR; CDR2 reads FQNEAQ (reference sequence). The CDR3 runs to 17 residues. CDR3 residues: CASSPRDRGRGSTEAFF. DNA of the CDR3: TGTGCCAGCAGCCCACGGGACAGGGGGCGAGGATCCACTGAAGCTTTCTTT.

The chain joins TRBV28 to TRBJ1-5, with D unresolved. The CDR3 has 15 residues. Trimming shortened V by 5 bases and J by 5 bases, and 16 bases separated the two germline ends. Germline V gene data show CDR1 as MDHEN and CDR2 as SYDVKM. The CDR3 here is CASSPWTDSYQPQHF. CDR3 DNA sequence: TGTGCCAGCAGTCCATGGACGGACTCCTATCAGCCCCAGCATTTT.

This clone was detected only a few times. The V and J genes are TRBV6-5 and TRBJ2-6, with TRBD2 as a possible D gene (5 bases). V was shortened by 6 bases and J by 1 base, with 7 bases between the two germline ends. The V gene's germline CDR1 is MNHEY and CDR2 SVGAGI. This CDR3 region has 14 residues. The CDR3 loop is CASRRESGANVLTF. The CDR3 bases are TGTGCCAGCAGAAGGGAGTCTGGGGCCAACGTCCTGACTTTC.

The chain joins TRBV25-1 to TRBJ2-3, with 11 bases that match TRBD2. The CDR3 runs 15 residues. The V gene end was trimmed by 4 bases and the J gene end by 1 base; junction bases not matched to a gene: 1. Germline CDR1 MGHDK, CDR2 SYGVNS. In DNA form, the CDR3 reads TGTGCCAGCAGTGCGGGACTAGCGGGCACAGATACGCAGTATTTT. Its protein is CASSAGLAGTDTQYF.

The chain couples TRBV6-1 to TRBJ2-1, with 10 nucleotides matching TRBD2. Losses at the gene ends were 1 base for V and 9 bases for J; bases not matched to a gene: 9. Germline assignment: CDR1 MNHNS and CDR2 SASEGT. The CDR3 covers 16 residues. The CDR3 loop reads CASSEVGLAGEFEQFF. Here the CDR3 DNA reads TGTGCCAGCAGTGAAGTGGGGCTAGCGGGAGAGTTTGAGCAGTTCTTC.

The chain combines TRBV29-1 with TRBJ2-7; 9 bases line up with TRBD2. The CDR3 loop spans 15 amino acids. V was pared by 2 bases and J by 1 base, with 6 bases of the junction left unmatched. The V gene's germline CDR1 is SQVTM and CDR2 ANQGSEA. The CDR3, as DNA: TGCAGCGTTGAAATGTCGCTAGCGGGATCCTACGAGCAGTACTTC. The encoded protein is CSVEMSLAGSYEQYF.

The chain links TRBV7-8 to TRBJ2-2, with 16 bases fitting TRBD2. Germline values: CDR1 SGHVS, CDR2 FQNEAQ. The CDR3 covers 19 residues. The V and J ends lost 5 bases and 0 bases, in that order; junction bases with no gene match: 6. The DNA for the CDR3 is TGTGCCAGCAGCCTGGCGGGACTAGCGGGGGGGACGAACACCGGGGAGCTGTTTTTT. It encodes CASSLAGLAGGTNTGELFF. The whole variable domain, filled in from reference TRBV7-8 and TRBJ2-2, reads GAGVSQSPRYKVAKRGQDVALRCDPISGHVSLFWYQQALGQGPEFLTYFQNEAQLDKSGLPSDRFFAERPEGSVSTLKIQRTQQEDSAVYLCASSLAGLAGGTNTGELFFGEGSRLTVL.

The rearrangement links TRBV2 to TRBJ1-1; D gene uncertain. V was cut by 2 bases and J by 6 bases, with 16 bases left in between. The CDR3 is 15 amino acids. CDR1 and CDR2 from the germline V gene are SNHLY and FYNNEI. CDR3 loop: CASSETPPGVSEAFF. CDR3 DNA sequence: TGTGCCAGCAGTGAAACCCCGCCAGGTGTGTCTGAAGCTTTCTTT. Using reference TRBV2 and TRBJ1-1 for the parts outside the CDR3, the full variable domain is EPEVTQTPSHQVTQMGQEVILRCVPISNHLYFYWYRQILGQKVEFLVSFYNNEISEKSEIFDDQFSVERPDGSNFTLKIRSTKLEDSAMYFCASSETPPGVSEAFFGQGTRLTVV.

This chain joins TRBV7-3 and TRBJ2-1, with 10 bases that match TRBD2. J was trimmed by 9 bases and V by 4 bases; bases with no gene match: 0. Germline values: CDR1 SGHTA, CDR2 FQGTGA. The CDR3 loop spans 12 amino acids. The CDR3 spells CASSWTSGEQFF. The CDR3, as DNA: TGTGCCAGCAGCTGGACTAGCGGTGAGCAGTTCTTC.

A few counts support this clone. This CDR3 reads CASSPLADDTQYF. CDR3 DNA sequence: TGTGCCAGCAGCCCCCTAGCGGACGATACGCAGTATTTT. The gene calls are TRBV9 and TRBJ2-3, with TRBD2 matching over 7 bases. The germline V gene encodes CDR1 SGDLS and CDR2 YYNGEE. The length of the CDR3 is 13 residues. V shed 4 bases, J shed 6 bases, and the junction held 5 bases outside the gene matches.

The rearrangement links TRBV24-1 to TRBJ2-1, with 13 bases identical to TRBD2. This CDR3 spans 16 amino acids. V lost 4 bases and J lost 7; bases outside the gene matches: 6. The germline gives CDR1 KGHDR, CDR2 SFDVKD. As DNA, the CDR3 is TGTGCCACCAGTGAAACCGGGACTAGCGGGATTAATGAGCAGTTCTTC. As protein: CATSETGTSGINEQFF.

The CDR3 reads CASSSQLAQSVGELFF. The DNA of the CDR3 is TGTGCCAGCAGTTCCCAACTAGCGCAGTCCGTCGGGGAGCTGTTTTTT. V usage is TRBV6-5 and J usage is TRBJ2-2, with TRBD2 matching over 7 bases. Germline values: CDR1 MNHEY, CDR2 SVGAGI. Trimming cost V 4 bases and J 7 bases; bases outside gene matches: 12. The CDR3 loop spans 16 amino acids.

V gene TRBV7-2 combines with J gene TRBJ2-7; D perhaps matches TRBD2 (6 bases). Looked up from germline, CDR1 is SGHTA and CDR2 is FQGNSA. The CDR3 consists of 14 residues. The ends were cut back, 0 bases at V and 4 bases at J, with 10 bases in the middle. The CDR3 region is CASSLAGGLYEQYF. Here the CDR3 DNA reads TGTGCCAGCAGCTTAGCGGGAGGACTGTACGAGCAGTACTTC.

This clone occurred a few times. The rearrangement links TRBV7-2 to TRBJ2-5, with 11 bases aligning to TRBD2. With V trimmed by 1 base and J by 6 bases, 4 bases remained unmatched. This CDR3 is built from 15 residues. Germline V lookup: CDR1 SGHTA, CDR2 FQGNSA. The CDR3 nucleotides read TGTGCCAGCAGCTTAGATGTAGCGGGGGGGAAGACCCAGTACTTC. Translating it yields CASSLDVAGGKTQYF.

This clone came up once. This rearrangement joins TRBV12-3 or TRBV12-4 to TRBJ2-3; D might be TRBD2 (7 bases). Deletions cut 7 bases from V and 5 bases from J, with 13 bases between. This CDR3 is built from 13 residues. The DNA of the CDR3 is TGTGCCAGCACCCGGGGGGCCGTAGATACGCAGTATTTT. This codes for CASTRGAVDTQYF.

The chain links TRBV6-6 to TRBJ1-1; the D is unclear. Per the germline V gene, CDR1 is MNHNY and CDR2 is SVGAGI (reference sequence). CDR3 length: 12 residues. The V gene lost 0 bases and the J gene lost 7 bases, with 6 bases spanning the gap. The CDR3 coding sequence is TGTGCCAGCAGTTACTCACAAGATGAAGCTTTCTTT. It is translated as CASSYSQDEAFF.

This chain joins TRBV18 and TRBJ2-7; the match to TRBD2 covers 10 bases. Germline V CDR1 and CDR2: KGHSH, LQKENI. This CDR3 has 19 residues. V was pared by 0 bases and J by 2 bases, with 13 bases of the junction left unmatched. The CDR3 is CASSPPGLAGAGGTYEQYF. The CDR3 region has the DNA TGTGCCAGCTCACCACCGGGGTTAGCGGGAGCGGGAGGGACCTACGAGCAGTACTTC.

DNA for the CDR3: TGTGCCTGGAGTGTATTGGCTGAAGAGACCCAGTACTTC. Residues: CAWSVLAEETQYF. V usage is TRBV30 and J usage is TRBJ2-5; D is unresolved. There are 13 residues in the CDR3. The germline gives CDR1 GTSNPN, CDR2 SVGIG (reference sequence). V dropped 0 bases and J dropped 3 bases, with 8 bases sitting between them.

The chain has TRBV10-3 and TRBJ2-7, with 8 bases fitting TRBD1. Trimming took 7 bases from V and 5 from J; bases not matched to a gene: 10. The CDR3 contains 14 residues. CDR1 is ENHRY, CDR2 SYGVKD, per germline. The CDR3 DNA reads as TGTGCCATCAACAAGGACAGGGCTGGGAACGAGCAGTACTTC. It translates to CAINKDRAGNEQYF.

The V call is TRBV7-8, the J call TRBJ2-3; 13 positions agree with TRBD2. Germline V CDR1 and CDR2: SGHVS, FQNEAQ. The trim removed 1 base at V and 4 bases at J, leaving 5 bases unmatched. The CDR3 sequence is 17 residues long. The CDR3 sequence is CASSLVGLAGVADTQYF. CDR3 DNA: TGTGCCAGCAGCTTAGTAGGACTAGCGGGAGTGGCAGATACGCAGTATTTT.

The chain combines TRBV28 with TRBJ2-4; 7 bases agree with TRBD2. With 5 bases clipped from V and 5 bases from J, the junction kept 9 bases outside the gene matches. Germline V CDR1 and CDR2: MDHEN, SYDVKM. CDR3 length equals 15 residues. The CDR3 loop is CASSHHRDYQNIQYF. The CDR3 DNA reads as TGTGCCAGCAGTCACCACCGGGACTACCAAAACATTCAGTACTTC.

The gene calls are TRBV6-5 and TRBJ1-3; a possible D gene is TRBD1 (6 bases). Germline CDR1 and CDR2: MNHEY and SVGAGI. The V end was cut by 1 base, the J end by 4 bases, with 14 bases between. The CDR3 totals 16 residues. The CDR3: CASSYFEQGFGNTIYF. The CDR3 DNA follows: TGTGCCAGCAGTTACTTCGAACAGGGTTTCGGAAACACCATATATTTT.